Given below is one T cell receptor beta chain in context. The antigen remains undetermined. CDR1 is SGHRS, CDR2 YFSETQ, per germline. V was pared by 0 bases and J by 6 bases, with 6 bases of the junction left unmatched. The CDR3 is made up of 16 amino acids. Sequencing on ten immunoSEQ deep assay plates was performed for unsorted PBMC DNA. Only in-frame clones appear in the TCRdb table, and some are missing; sequencing was by immunoSEQ multiplex PCR. The sample lists about 490,000 clones, around three quarters occurring once. The entry originates in a study of shared clonotypes between healthy human individuals. Regarding the study as a whole: An expected dependence of interdonor clonotype sharing on sequencing depth was noted.

The TCR sequence derives from a woman between 40 and 55 years old in good health. Some clones in this sample may be carry-over from other donors' samples. Source material: PBMCs. J is TRBJ2-3 and V is TRBV5-1; 11 bases are a match to TRBD1. Here the CDR3 reads CASSLEDRGPLDTQYF. The CDR3, as DNA: TGCGCCAGCAGCTTGGAGGACAGGGGGCCGCTGGATACGCAGTATTTT.